This T cell receptor (beta chain) was identified in a study of T cells in Graves' hyperthyroidism and ophthalmopathy. This clonotype was detected a few times. The antigen remains unidentified. Researchers amplified the TCR beta CDR3 regions from RNA transcripts. First-round RT-PCR targeting the TCR CDR3 was performed with the HTBI primer set. TCRdb processed the multiplex PCR reads anew with MiXCR; each CDR3 protein has one entry. The table includes under 400,000 distinct CDR3 sequences, just under 25% detected once. The CDR3 runs to 14 residues. V was clipped by 6 bases and J by 3 bases; unmatched bases: 5. Stable Graves' hyperthyroidism meant no ophthalmopathy progression within 18 months. Diagnostic assessment was based on clinical symptoms, serum thyroxine and TRAb, thyroid ultrasound and orbital computed tomography. Using more than 8 ml of fresh peripheral blood, PBMCs were prepared. Study-level findings and limits: Researchers found most expanded thyroid clonotypes above 0.001 in blood as well.

This rearrangement joins TRBV12-3 or TRBV12-4 to TRBJ2-3; 8 bases map to TRBD2. The source is a man in his fifties with Graves' hyperthyroidism. Sequenced sample: blood. The CDR3 loop is CASRLAELTDTQYF. DNA of the CDR3: TGTGCCAGCAGACTAGCGGAGCTGACAGATACGCAGTATTTT.